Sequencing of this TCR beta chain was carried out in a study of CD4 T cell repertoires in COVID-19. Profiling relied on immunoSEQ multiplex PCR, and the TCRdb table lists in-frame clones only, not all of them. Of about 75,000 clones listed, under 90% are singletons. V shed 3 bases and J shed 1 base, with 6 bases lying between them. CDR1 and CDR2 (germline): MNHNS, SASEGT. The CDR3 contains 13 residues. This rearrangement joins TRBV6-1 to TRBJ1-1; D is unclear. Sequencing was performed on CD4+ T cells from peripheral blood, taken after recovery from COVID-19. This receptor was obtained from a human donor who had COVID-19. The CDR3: CASSDTANTEAFF. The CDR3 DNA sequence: TGTGCCAGCAGTGACACCGCGAACACTGAAGCTTTCTTT.